The present T cell receptor beta chain was sequenced within a study of T cell responses to AZD1222 COVID-19 vaccine (dated by TCRdb to 2020 to 2022). Regarding the research as a whole: AZD1222 recipients whose second dose came at about 4 weeks and those whose second dose came at about 12 weeks were combined into one group, since spike-specific TCR depth and breadth did not differ between the two schedules. TCR sequencing was performed for 230 to 250 trial participants, of whom about 200 were given two doses of AZD1222 and around 26 were given two doses of MenACWY control vaccine. Trial participants were enrolled into age subgroups of 18-55, 56-69 and 70-plus years, which contained approximately 150, 28 and 58 TCR-sequenced participants, respectively.

V gives up 6 bases and J gives up 4 bases, and the segment between their germline ends measures 12 bases. The CDR3 measures 13 amino acids from cysteine to phenylalanine. The read is trimmed to its CDR3 DNA, 39 bases read in frame from base 1. Per the germline V gene (reference sequence), SEHNR is the CDR1 and FQNEAQ is the CDR2. The time point label on this specimen signifies: baseline before first vaccination. Samples from vaccinated people were obtained from the UK trials COV001 and COV002, which included a single-blind randomized controlled phase 2/3 trial of AZD1222 (ChAdOx1 nCoV-19) in healthy adults. For TCRbeta chain sequencing, PBMC samples from trial participants were taken at day 0 and at day 28 after the second dose. The CDR3 regions of human TCRbeta chains were analyzed by immunosequencing. As for the original processing: Repertoire TCRs were matched against a reference library of SARS-CoV-2-specific TCRs generated with the MIRA antigen-specificity platform. Breadth was defined as the fraction of unique TCRs that were SARS-CoV-2-associated, and depth was defined as the fraction of total T cells that were SARS-CoV-2-associated. Each spike-specific TCR was assigned to its reactive spike region and to a CD4 or CD8 class using the MIRA data. Log10-transformed breadth and depth values were compared by one-way ANOVA with Sidak's multiple comparisons tests. TCRdb stores this immuneACCESS table with in-frame sequences only. Part of the clones is absent; in the studies checked, under half of the shortfall reflects unresolved V genes, and no reason is known for the rest. For V, J and clone size, that table is used; D and trimming come from the DNA. For this sample there are about 110,000 clones; roughly 87% appear just once. The ten largest clones represent 4% to 5.5% of the sample.

As regards this clone: What this receptor recognizes is not known. The input lacks base qualities; no much larger clone sits a single base away.

Overall results and qualifications from the work: Most participants were white British and females outnumbered males, and the authors suggested that clonal diversity may have been underestimated. The vaccine-associated CD4 TCRs covered the entire spike protein, and the dominant responses fell in regions 160-218 and 743-854. Conclusions about previously exposed vaccinees are limited, since just a handful of AZD1222 recipients were seropositive for SARS-CoV-2 at baseline. Spike-specific TCR breadth and depth rose significantly after two AZD1222 doses compared with day 0 and with MenACWY recipients. The 56-69-year group was small, and its depth increase did not reach significance, likely because of low power. Reportedly, almost half of the unique spike-specific TCRs recognized epitopes lying outside the regions that are mutated in the B.1.351 and B.1.1.7 variants. Because no day 14 peak-response samples were available, repertoires were characterized only after the peak T cell response.

The chain is encoded by TRBV7-9 joined to TRBJ1-1; the D gene identity is not certain. This TCR was recovered from an adult in good health. The sample here was peripheral blood, taken on day 0 of AZD1222 vaccination. The nucleotide sequence reads as follows: TGTGCCAGCAGTATCGAGGAGGGCACTGAAGCTTTCTTT. The translation is CASSIEEGTEAFF.